A single sample gave rise to the 28 T cell receptor beta chains below, sequenced in a study of spatial heterogeneity in lung cancer. Each CDR3 protein gets one entry after TCRdb re-called the 5' RACE reads with MiXCR. The table records some 6,100 distinct CDR3 sequences, about 12% of them present only once. Time point meaning: sample taken at primary tumor resection. Unsorted whole RNA of tumor, nontumor lung or frozen PBMC was sequenced. The sequencing here drew on normal lung tissue next to the tumor, taken at surgery. Source of these receptors: a male donor with early-stage non-small cell lung cancer.

This clonotype appeared many times. The rearrangement links TRBV6-6 to TRBJ2-1; D gene unclear. V gave up 2 bases and J gave up 5 bases, with 10 bases separating them. Germline loops: CDR1 MNHNY, CDR2 SVGAGI (reference sequence). The length of the CDR3 is 14 residues. The CDR3 protein is CASSYPSANNEQFF. DNA for the CDR3: TGTGCCAGCAGTTACCCATCGGCGAACAATGAGCAGTTCTTC.

The sample holds many counts of this clonotype. The chain joins TRBV24-1 to TRBJ2-3; the match to TRBD2 covers 8 bases. Germline V gives CDR1 KGHDR, CDR2 SFDVKD. The CDR3 extends over 17 amino acids. V was clipped by 2 bases and J by 0 bases; unmatched bases: 6. CDR3 in amino acids: CATSDWASGQSTDTQYF. The CDR3 DNA sequence: TGTGCCACCAGTGATTGGGCTAGCGGGCAGAGCACAGATACGCAGTATTTT.

This clonotype qualifies as medium-sized. J is TRBJ2-1 and V is TRBV13, with TRBD2 matching over 7 bases. The CDR3 covers 12 residues. J lost 9 bases, V lost 5 bases, and 4 bases had no gene match. Germline values: CDR1 PRHDT, CDR2 FYEKMQ (reference sequence). The CDR3 DNA sequence: TGTGCCAGCAGCGTCCGGGAGGCTGAGCAGTTCTTC. The encoded protein is CASSVREAEQFF.

In this sample, this clonotype is medium-sized. The CDR3 DNA is TGTGCCAGCAGCTTAACGCGGTGGGAGTACCAAGAGACCCAGTACTTC. It encodes CASSLTRWEYQETQYF. This chain links TRBV7-9 with TRBJ2-5; tentative D call: TRBD2 (5 bases). The CDR3 runs 16 residues. Trimming took off 2 bases at V and 0 bases at J, with 13 bases between the two ends. Germline CDR1 is SEHNR and CDR2 is FQNEAQ (reference sequence).

The chain combines TRBV7-2 with TRBJ2-4; D gene uncertain. CDR3 length: 11 amino acids. From germline, CDR1 is SGHTA and CDR2 FQGNSA. V lost 1 base to trimming and J lost 9 bases, with 4 bases between them. CDR3 in DNA: TGTGCCAGCAGCTTAGAAAGCATTCAGTACTTC. Translation: CASSLESIQYF.

This clonotype is classed as medium-sized. DNA of the CDR3: TGTGCCAGCAGAGGGGTTACTAAGACTGAAGCTTTCTTT. It codes for CASRGVTKTEAFF. The V call is TRBV6-2 or TRBV6-3, the J call TRBJ1-1, with D possibly being TRBD1 (5 bases). Looked up from germline, CDR1 is MNHEY and CDR2 is SVGEGT. The length of the CDR3 is 13 residues. Trimming left V 6 bases short and J 5 bases short, with 13 bases between.

This clonotype is medium-sized in the sample. This sequence joins TRBV12-3 or TRBV12-4 and TRBJ1-4; TRBD1 is a possible D gene (6 bases). The V end lost 6 bases, the J end lost 8 bases, and 13 bases lay between the germline ends. The CDR3 consists of 13 residues. The CDR3, as DNA: TGTGCCAGCAGCCGCCAAACAGGGGAAAAACTGTTTTTT. Protein product: CASSRQTGEKLFF.

This clonotype was counted ten times or more. The chain carries TRBV20-1 and TRBJ2-1; perhaps TRBD2 as D (5 bases). Germline lookup yields CDR1 DFQATT and CDR2 SNEGSKA (reference sequence). The CDR3 covers 16 residues. V shed 7 bases and J shed 0 bases, with 19 bases lying between them. Here the CDR3 DNA reads TGCAGTGTCGTTCGAGGTCGAGGGATCTCCTACAATGAGCAGTTCTTC. It yields the protein CSVVRGRGISYNEQFF.

This clonotype was observed many times. The V and J genes are TRBV5-6 and TRBJ2-5; 8 positions agree with TRBD1. Germline lookup yields CDR1 SGHDT and CDR2 YYEEEE. V gave up 4 bases and J gave up 5 bases; unmatched junction bases: 4. The CDR3 is 13 amino acids. In nucleotides, the CDR3 is TGTGCCAGCAGCCCGACAGGGGACGAGACCCAGTACTTC. Its protein is CASSPTGDETQYF.

In this sample, this clonotype is medium-sized. The J gene is TRBJ2-3, the V gene TRBV7-2; TRBD1 is a possible D gene (6 bases). Germline V gene data show CDR1 as SGHTA and CDR2 as FQGNSA. The V and J ends lost 2 bases and 2 bases respectively, with 11 bases between them. The CDR3 is 15 amino acids. CDR3 in amino acids: CASSLQGISTDTQYF. The CDR3 DNA reads TGTGCCAGCAGCTTACAGGGGATTTCCACAGATACGCAGTATTTT.

This clonotype appeared many times. The chain uses TRBV18 and TRBJ2-7; D perhaps matches TRBD1 (6 bases). Trimming left V 3 bases short and J 5 bases short, with 14 bases between. Looked up from germline, CDR1 is KGHSH and CDR2 is LQKENI. The CDR3 sequence is 14 residues long. CDR3: CASSPPTGPNEQYF. The CDR3 bases are TGTGCCAGCTCACCCCCGACAGGACCGAACGAGCAGTACTTC.

This clonotype occurred many times. The V gene is TRBV30, the J gene TRBJ2-3; D gene ambiguous. The germline V gene has CDR1 GTSNPN and CDR2 SVGIG (reference sequence). The CDR3 loop spans 11 amino acids. V gave up 8 bases and J gave up 1 base, with 7 bases separating them. CDR3 amino acids: CAREGTDTQYF. The CDR3 DNA is TGTGCCAGGGAAGGCACAGATACGCAGTATTTT.

This clonotype was seen at least ten times. The V call is TRBV12-3 or TRBV12-4, the J call TRBJ1-5, with 7 bases that match TRBD1. This CDR3 region has 15 residues. Germline trimming cut 6 bases from V and 2 bases from J; bases unmatched to any gene: 7. CDR3 loop: CASSIRDSRNQPQHF. CDR3 DNA sequence: TGTGCCAGCAGCATCCGGGACAGCCGCAATCAGCCCCAGCATTTT.

This clonotype is termed medium-sized (0.01 to 0.1%). V is TRBV20-1 and J is TRBJ1-1; D is unresolved. Germline V gene sequence: CDR1 DFQATT, CDR2 SNEGSKA (reference sequence). The CDR3 covers 13 residues. Trimming removed 7 bases at V and 5 bases at J, with 17 bases between. The CDR3 is CSVPRGSWTEAFF. CDR3 sequence (DNA): TGCAGTGTCCCACGTGGTTCTTGGACTGAAGCTTTCTTT.

This clonotype showed up many times. V gene TRBV6-1 combines with J gene TRBJ1-1; possible D gene TRBD1, 6 bases. The CDR3 is 15 amino acids. From germline, CDR1 is MNHNS and CDR2 SASEGT. Trimming stripped 5 bases from V and 6 bases from J, with 19 bases between. The CDR3: CASSTRTEFGAEAFF. The DNA for the CDR3 is TGTGCCAGCAGTACGCGGACAGAATTTGGGGCTGAAGCTTTCTTT.

This clonotype was picked up many times. The CDR3 DNA reads TGTGCCAGCTCCGGGGACACAGATACGCAGTATTTT. Protein product: CASSGDTDTQYF. This chain links TRBV18 with TRBJ2-3; maybe TRBD2 (5 bases). V gave up 6 bases and J gave up 2 bases, with 6 bases separating them. This CDR3 comprises 12 residues. Germline CDR1 reads KGHSH; CDR2 reads LQKENI.

By share, this clonotype counts as medium-sized. This chain uses TRBV6-5 with TRBJ2-7; D is perhaps TRBD1 (6 bases). CDR3 length: 14 residues. Germline CDR1 MNHEY, CDR2 SVGAGI. Trimming left V 6 bases short and J 0 bases short, with 12 bases between. CDR3 DNA sequence: TGTGCCAGCAGATCCACAGGGAGCTCCTACGAGCAGTACTTC. It specifies CASRSTGSSYEQYF.

Judged by abundance, this clonotype is medium-sized. V usage is TRBV7-8 and J usage is TRBJ2-4, with D unclear. V was trimmed by 5 bases and J by 0 bases, leaving 2 bases between them. This CDR3 spans 12 amino acids. CDR1 and CDR2 (germline): SGHVS, FQNEAQ. CDR3 nucleotide sequence: TGTGCCAGCAGCCCAGCCAAAAACATTCAGTACTTC. Translation: CASSPAKNIQYF.

Within the sample, this clonotype is large. The gene calls are TRBV6-1 and TRBJ1-5; D is unresolved. From germline, CDR1 is MNHNS and CDR2 SASEGT. The CDR3 sequence is 13 residues long. V was shortened by 1 base and J by 6 bases, with 7 bases between the two germline ends. The CDR3 reads CASSEVGAQPQHF. For the CDR3, the DNA is TGTGCCAGCAGTGAAGTGGGAGCTCAGCCCCAGCATTTT.

In its sample, this clonotype was seen a few times. This chain connects TRBV11-2 to TRBJ1-2; 10 positions agree with TRBD1. Trimming removed 7 bases from V and 7 bases from J; junction bases left unmatched: 9. Looked up from germline, CDR1 is SGHAT and CDR2 is FQNNGV. CDR3 length: 14 amino acids. The CDR3 reads CASKSDRGRFGYTF. Here the CDR3 DNA reads TGTGCCAGCAAGTCCGACAGGGGGCGTTTTGGCTACACCTTC.

This clonotype was found once. V and J are TRBV27 and TRBJ2-7; D tentatively reads TRBD1 or TRBD2 (5 bases each). The CDR3 loop spans 15 amino acids. Between the trimmed V and J ends, which lost 5 bases and 2 bases, there was a span of 16 bases. Germline CDR1 MNHEY, CDR2 SMNVEV (reference sequence). The CDR3 DNA follows: TGTGCCAGCAGTGCAGACCGGGACGGGCCCTACGAGCAGTACTTC. It encodes CASSADRDGPYEQYF.

By proportion, this clonotype is medium-sized. This chain joins TRBV11-2 and TRBJ1-3; maybe TRBD1 (5 bases). Germline V lookup: CDR1 SGHAT, CDR2 FQNNGV. This CDR3 has 13 amino acids. Deletions cut 5 bases from V and 8 bases from J, with 13 bases between. CDR3 residues: CASSVDSLDTIYF. Here the CDR3 DNA reads TGTGCCAGCAGCGTCGACAGCCTGGACACCATATATTTT. Full variable domain (rest looked up from reference TRBV11-2 and TRBJ1-3): EAGVAQSPRYKIIEKRQSVAFWCNPISGHATLYWYQQILGQGPKLLIQFQNNGVVDDSQLPKDRFSAERLKGVDSTLKIQPAKLEDSAVYLCASSVDSLDTIYFGEGSWLTVV.

This clonotype was seen at least ten times. The V call is TRBV5-1, the J call TRBJ1-5, with a weak D call TRBD1 (6 bases). V was cut by 0 bases and J by 6 bases, with 10 bases left in between. Germline CDR1 and CDR2: SGHRS and YFSETQ. The CDR3 sequence is 14 residues long. CDR3 nucleotide sequence: TGCGCCAGCAGCTTGGGGGCAGGGGTTCAGCCCCAGCATTTT. Amino acid sequence: CASSLGAGVQPQHF.

The chain links TRBV6-5 to TRBJ2-7; D unresolved. This CDR3 spans 12 amino acids. The germline V gene has CDR1 MNHEY and CDR2 SVGAGI. Trimming stripped 6 bases from V and 0 bases from J, with 6 bases between. The CDR3 coding sequence is TGTGCCAGCAGACCTTCCTCCTACGAGCAGTACTTC. Amino acid sequence: CASRPSSYEQYF.

This clonotype has a count of ten or more. This sequence joins TRBV29-1 and TRBJ1-2, with 8 positions matching TRBD1. The CDR3 is made up of 13 amino acids. Unmatched junction bases numbered 7, after V lost 6 bases and J lost 4 bases. The germline CDR1 and CDR2 sequences are SQVTM and ANQGSEA. CDR3 loop: CSVNRGSFYGYTF. In DNA form, the CDR3 reads TGCAGCGTGAACAGGGGGTCTTTCTATGGCTACACCTTC.

The chain carries TRBV20-1 and TRBJ2-1; D call uncertain. The ends were cut back, 3 bases at V and 1 base at J, with 7 bases in the middle. The CDR3 has 13 amino acids. Looked up from germline, CDR1 is DFQATT and CDR2 is SNEGSKA (reference sequence). This CDR3 is CSASEDSYNEQFF. Here the CDR3 DNA reads TGCAGTGCTAGCGAGGATTCCTACAATGAGCAGTTCTTC.

The chain employs TRBV5-6 and TRBJ2-2; D unclear. CDR3 size: 13 residues. Trimming took off 2 bases at V and 4 bases at J, with 6 bases between the two ends. Germline V gene sequence: CDR1 SGHDT, CDR2 YYEEEE. Written as DNA, the CDR3 is TGTGCCAGCAGCTTCCACCCCACCGGGGAGCTGTTTTTT. Translating it yields CASSFHPTGELFF.

By proportion, this clonotype is medium-sized. V and J are TRBV29-1 and TRBJ2-1; the D is unclear. The V gene's germline CDR1 is SQVTM and CDR2 ANQGSEA. This CDR3 spans 14 amino acids. Trimming took off 5 bases at V and 3 bases at J, with 14 bases between the two ends. CDR3: CSVTGLPFYNEQFF. In nucleotides, the CDR3 is TGCAGCGTTACGGGTCTTCCCTTCTACAATGAGCAGTTCTTC.